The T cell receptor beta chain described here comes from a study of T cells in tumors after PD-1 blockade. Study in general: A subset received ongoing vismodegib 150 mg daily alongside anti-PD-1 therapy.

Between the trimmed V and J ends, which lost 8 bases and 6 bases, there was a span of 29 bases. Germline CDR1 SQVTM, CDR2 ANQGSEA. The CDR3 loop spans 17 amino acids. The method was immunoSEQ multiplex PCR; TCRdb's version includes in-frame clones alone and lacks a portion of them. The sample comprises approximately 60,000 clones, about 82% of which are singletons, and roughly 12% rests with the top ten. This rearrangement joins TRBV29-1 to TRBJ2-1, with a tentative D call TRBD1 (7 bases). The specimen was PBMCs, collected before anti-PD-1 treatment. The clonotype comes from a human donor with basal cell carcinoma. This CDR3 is CSSRMGGTGVLSNEQFF. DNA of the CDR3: TGCAGCTCTCGAATGGGGGGTACAGGGGTGCTTTCCAATGAGCAGTTCTTC.